Following are 4 T cell receptor beta chains from one sample sequenced in a study of T cells in Graves' hyperthyroidism and ophthalmopathy. It was RNA transcripts that yielded the amplified TCR beta CDR3 regions. Using the HTBI primer set, a first-round RT-PCR was run on the TCR CDR3. Using its own MiXCR run on the multiplex PCR reads, TCRdb lists one record per CDR3 protein. Among under 450,000 distinct CDR3 sequences listed, approximately 15% were seen once. Sequenced: blood. These receptors were obtained from a young woman with Graves' hyperthyroidism.

As for this clonotype: A much larger clone lies one base from this, so it may be a read error. This chain uses TRBV5-6 with TRBJ2-5, with 11 bases fitting TRBD2. The V segment lost 4 bases and the J segment 0 bases; nucleotides outside the gene matches: 2. Germline V gene sequence: CDR1 SGHDT, CDR2 YYEEEE. CDR3 length equals 15 residues. Written as DNA, the CDR3 is TGTGCCAGCAGCCCGGGACTAGCGGACCAAGAGACCCAGTACTTC. It encodes CASSPGLADQETQYF.

The chain is built from TRBV9 and TRBJ2-1; D remains unclear. The CDR3 is 14 residues long. V was cut by 1 base and J by 0 bases, with 5 bases left in between. Per the germline V gene, CDR1 is SGDLS and CDR2 is YYNGEE. The CDR3 reads CASSVSSSYNEQFF. The CDR3 DNA reads as TGTGCCAGCAGCGTATCAAGCTCCTACAATGAGCAGTTCTTC. Full variable domain (missing parts from reference TRBV9 and TRBJ2-1): DSGVTQTPKHLITATGQRVTLRCSPRSGDLSVYWYQQSLDQGLQFLIQYYNGEERAKGNILERFSAQQFPDLHSELNLSSLELGDSALYFCASSVSSSYNEQFFGPGTRLTVL.

With regard to this clonotype: This may arise from a read error, as a much more abundant clone is one base away. The rearrangement joins TRBV5-6 to TRBJ2-1; 8 bases fit TRBD2. Germline loops: CDR1 SGHDT, CDR2 YYEEEE. CDR3 length equals 13 residues. CDR3 bases: TGTGTCAGCAGCCCACTGGAGGGGACTAGGGAGTTCTTC. Residues: CVSSPLEGTREFF.

This clonotype was recorded many times. The chain carries TRBV2 and TRBJ2-7; 11 bases line up with TRBD2. Germline lookup yields CDR1 SNHLY and CDR2 FYNNEI. The CDR3 contains 14 residues. J gave up 3 bases and V 3 bases, and 1 base lay outside the gene matches. CDR3 amino acids: CASSDTSGGYEQYF. The CDR3 nucleotides are TGTGCCAGCAGTGACACTAGCGGGGGCTACGAGCAGTACTTC.